This T cell receptor beta chain derives from a study of cytomegalovirus exposure and HLA in healthy donors. Concerning this clone: The antigen is not known.

The study's findings and limits: In a later analysis, first-cohort TCR clusters were found to tend to co-occur in the 100 to 150 validation repertoires.

Clones were sequenced by immunoSEQ multiplex PCR, and TCRdb holds only the in-frame ones, with some missing. The sample contains approximately 160,000 clones, 95% to 97% of which appear only once. Trimming removed 4 bases from V and 5 bases from J, with 11 bases in between. There are 13 residues in the CDR3. The germline CDR1 and CDR2 sequences are PRHDT and FYEKMQ (reference sequence). This clonotype originated in a woman younger than 30 in good health and CMV-seronegative. The sample consisted of PBMCs. The V gene is TRBV13, the J gene TRBJ1-2; D is possibly TRBD1 (5 bases). The CDR3 here is CASSYGTYYGYTF. The CDR3 nucleotides read TGTGCCAGCAGCTACGGGACTTATTATGGCTACACCTTC.